The entry below gives a single TCR beta chain sequence along with its context. TCRdb's copy holds only in-frame clones and misses some; the assay was immunoSEQ multiplex PCR. Of around 93,000 clones listed, 85% to 90% are singletons. The data belong to a study of blood T cell repertoires in COVID-19. The CDR3 has 17 residues. Deletions cut 2 bases from V and 0 bases from J, with 17 bases between. Per the germline V gene, CDR1 is SGHRS and CDR2 is YFSETQ. The sequenced material came from peripheral blood. The chain couples TRBV5-1 to TRBJ1-1; possibly TRBD1 for D (6 bases). The sequence came from a human donor in a cohort sampled during active COVID-19. The CDR3 sequence: CASSFQAGAGVNTEAFF. Written as DNA, the CDR3 is TGCGCCAGCAGCTTCCAGGCAGGGGCCGGAGTGAACACTGAAGCTTTCTTT.